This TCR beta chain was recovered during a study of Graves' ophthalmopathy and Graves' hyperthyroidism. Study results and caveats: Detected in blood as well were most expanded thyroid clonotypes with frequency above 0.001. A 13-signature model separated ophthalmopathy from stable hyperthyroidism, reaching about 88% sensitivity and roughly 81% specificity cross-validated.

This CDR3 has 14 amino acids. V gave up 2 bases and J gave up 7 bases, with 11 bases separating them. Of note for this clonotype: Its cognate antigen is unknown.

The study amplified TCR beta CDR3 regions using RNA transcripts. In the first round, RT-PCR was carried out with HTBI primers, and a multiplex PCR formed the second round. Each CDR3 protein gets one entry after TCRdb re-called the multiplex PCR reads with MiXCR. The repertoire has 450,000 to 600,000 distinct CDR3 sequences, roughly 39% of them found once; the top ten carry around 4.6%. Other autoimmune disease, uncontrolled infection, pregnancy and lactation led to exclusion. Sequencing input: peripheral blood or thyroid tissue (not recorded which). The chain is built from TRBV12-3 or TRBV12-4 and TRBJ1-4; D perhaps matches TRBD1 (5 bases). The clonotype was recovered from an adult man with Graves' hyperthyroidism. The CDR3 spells CASSLRGGGEKLFF. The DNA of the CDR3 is TGTGCCAGCAGTTTAAGGGGTGGGGGTGAAAAACTGTTTTTT.